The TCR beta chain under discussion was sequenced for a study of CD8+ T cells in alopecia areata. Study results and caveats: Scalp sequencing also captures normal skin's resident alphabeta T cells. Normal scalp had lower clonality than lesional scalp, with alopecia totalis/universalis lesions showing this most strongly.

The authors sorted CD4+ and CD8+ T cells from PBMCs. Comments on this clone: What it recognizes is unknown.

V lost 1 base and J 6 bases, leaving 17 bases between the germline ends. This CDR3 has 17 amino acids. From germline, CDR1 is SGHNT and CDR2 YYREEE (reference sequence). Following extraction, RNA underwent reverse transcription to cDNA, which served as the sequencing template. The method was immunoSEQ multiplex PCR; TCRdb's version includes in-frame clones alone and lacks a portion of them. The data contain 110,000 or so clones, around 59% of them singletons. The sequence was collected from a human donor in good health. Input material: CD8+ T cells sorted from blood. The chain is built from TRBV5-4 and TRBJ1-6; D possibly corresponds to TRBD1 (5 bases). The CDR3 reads CASSLRPPGLGNSPLHF. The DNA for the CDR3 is TGTGCCAGCAGCTTGCGTCCCCCGGGACTGGGTAATTCACCCCTCCACTTT. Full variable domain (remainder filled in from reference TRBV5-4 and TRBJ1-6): ETGVTQSPTHLIKTRGQQVTLRCSSQSGHNTVSWYQQALGQGPQFIFQYYREEENGRGNFPPRFSGLQFPNYSSELNVNALELDDSALYLCASSLRPPGLGNSPLHFGNGTRLTVT.